Presented here are 15 T cell receptor beta chains from one specimen sequenced in a study of blood T cell dynamics during melanoma immunotherapy. Time point: pre-treatment baseline. Clones were sequenced by immunoSEQ multiplex PCR, and TCRdb holds only the in-frame ones, with some missing. Of fewer than 15,000 clones detected, about 92% appear once; the ten largest clones hold roughly 0.17%. This specimen consisted of effector memory CD8+ T cells from blood, obtained from a patient treated with checkpoint blockade. The receptors originated from a human donor with melanoma.

This sequence joins TRBV19 and TRBJ2-5; D not resolved. TRBJ2-7 matches the DNA end more closely, so the J call is doubtful. The CDR3 contains 13 residues. The germline CDR1 and CDR2 sequences are LNHDA and SQIVND (reference sequence). CDR3 DNA sequence: TGTGCCAGTAGTATGGGTAGAATCAACGAGCAGTACTTC. Its protein product is CASSMGRINEQYF.

This chain joins TRBV27 and TRBJ2-7; D is perhaps TRBD2 (5 bases). Germline V gene data show CDR1 as MNHEY and CDR2 as SMNVEV (reference sequence). This CDR3 comprises 14 residues. Trimming pared 5 bases from V and 2 bases from J, leaving 13 bases between. The DNA of the CDR3 is TGTGCCAGCAGTACCCAGAGTAGCGCCTACGAGCAGTACTTC. Protein sequence: CASSTQSSAYEQYF.

This chain's CDR3 is CASSSLAGVLYEQFF. The DNA for the CDR3 is TGTGCCAGCAGTTCACTAGCGGGAGTCCTTTATGAGCAGTTCTTC. V usage is TRBV27 and J usage is TRBJ2-1; TRBD2 agrees at 11 bases. Germline V gives CDR1 MNHEY, CDR2 SMNVEV (reference sequence). The V gene end was trimmed by 4 bases and the J gene end by 8 bases; junction bases not matched to a gene: 7. The CDR3 is made up of 15 amino acids.

The CDR3 here is CASSFWGARADTQYF. The CDR3 DNA sequence: TGTGCCAGCAGCTTTTGGGGGGCTCGTGCAGATACGCAGTATTTT. The gene calls are TRBV5-6 and TRBJ2-3; perhaps D is TRBD1 or TRBD2 (6 bases each). Germline V gene lookup returns CDR1 SGHDT and CDR2 YYEEEE. V dropped 2 bases and J dropped 4 bases, with 14 bases sitting between them. CDR3 length: 15 residues.

The rearrangement joins TRBV4-1 to TRBJ1-2; no firm D call. Germline V gene lookup returns CDR1 MGHRA and CDR2 YSYEKL. The CDR3 is 16 amino acids. V dropped 3 bases and J dropped 4 bases, with 18 bases sitting between them. This chain's CDR3 is CASSHGRTDGVYGYTF. The CDR3 DNA reads TGCGCCAGCAGCCATGGCCGTACGGACGGAGTCTATGGCTACACCTTC.

This chain links TRBV6-5 with TRBJ2-5, with a possible D match to TRBD1 (6 bases). The length of the CDR3 is 16 residues. Germline V lookup: CDR1 MNHEY, CDR2 SVGAGI. Trimming shortened V by 2 bases and J by 5 bases, and 18 bases separated the two germline ends. The CDR3 DNA follows: TGTGCCAGCAGTTACCCTGCCAGGGGACCTGGGGAGACCCAGTACTTC. This gives the protein CASSYPARGPGETQYF.

The V gene is TRBV27, the J gene TRBJ1-4, with D possibly TRBD1 on 6 matching bases. V lost 5 bases and J lost 7, with 14 bases in between. The CDR3 covers 14 residues. Germline V gene sequence: CDR1 MNHEY, CDR2 SMNVEV (reference sequence). The CDR3 coding sequence is TGTGCCAGCAGTCAAACCGGGGGCAGTGAAAAACTGTTTTTT. Translating it yields CASSQTGGSEKLFF.

The CDR3 sequence: CASMALAYNEQFF. The CDR3 region has the DNA TGTGCCAGCATGGCTCTCGCGTACAATGAGCAGTTCTTC. The rearrangement uses TRBV27 and TRBJ2-1, with no clear D. V was pared by 7 bases and J by 4 bases, with 11 bases between. Germline-derived CDR1 and CDR2 are MNHEY and SMNVEV (reference sequence). CDR3 size: 13 residues.

This chain uses TRBV6-1 with TRBJ2-7; possibly TRBD2 for D (6 bases). Deletions cut 2 bases from V and 0 bases from J, with 14 bases between. The germline gives CDR1 MNHNS, CDR2 SASEGT. The CDR3 extends over 16 amino acids. CDR3: CASSELSGRHSYEQYF. For the CDR3, the DNA is TGTGCCAGCAGTGAATTGAGCGGGCGGCACTCCTACGAGCAGTACTTC.

The rearrangement uses TRBV5-8 and TRBJ2-1; tentatively, D is TRBD1 (5 bases). Trimming stripped 6 bases from V and 1 base from J, with 17 bases between. The germline gives CDR1 SGHTS, CDR2 YDEGEE. CDR3 length equals 16 residues. CDR3 coding DNA: TGTGCCAGCACCCCAAGGAGACAGATTTCCTACAATGAGCAGTTCTTC. Its protein is CASTPRRQISYNEQFF.

The chain combines TRBV11-2 with TRBJ2-1; perhaps TRBD2 as D (5 bases). The CDR3 runs 15 residues. Germline CDR1 reads SGHAT; CDR2 reads FQNNGV. Trimming pared 6 bases from V and 0 bases from J, leaving 12 bases between. The CDR3 DNA follows: TGTGCCAGCAGAGAGGGCTGGAGCTCCTACAATGAGCAGTTCTTC. Translated, it gives CASREGWSSYNEQFF.

The chain carries TRBV7-9 and TRBJ2-1; 11 bases align to TRBD2. This CDR3 is built from 15 residues. Germline V gives CDR1 SEHNR, CDR2 FQNEAQ (reference sequence). The V and J ends lost 5 bases and 5 bases, in that order; junction bases with no gene match: 5. The DNA for the CDR3 is TGTGCCAGCAGCCTACTAGCGGGAGCAAACAATGAGCAGTTCTTC. This gives the protein CASSLLAGANNEQFF.

The chain combines TRBV2 with TRBJ1-6; D not resolved. CDR3 length equals 13 residues. Germline assignment: CDR1 SNHLY and CDR2 FYNNEI. The germline V and J ends were trimmed by 2 bases and 9 bases, with 8 bases remaining between them. The CDR3: CASSETDFSPLHF. Here the CDR3 DNA reads TGTGCCAGCAGTGAAACGGACTTTTCACCCCTCCACTTT. The variable domain in full, completed from reference TRBV2 and TRBJ1-6, reads EPEVTQTPSHQVTQMGQEVILRCVPISNHLYFYWYRQILGQKVEFLVSFYNNEISEKSEIFDDQFSVERPDGSNFTLKIRSTKLEDSAMYFCASSETDFSPLHFGNGTRLTVT.

This chain links TRBV19 with TRBJ2-1; D not resolved. In germline, CDR1 is LNHDA, CDR2 SQIVND (reference sequence). The CDR3 sequence is 13 residues long. Between the trimmed V and J ends, which lost 1 base and 5 bases, there was a span of 6 bases. The CDR3 sequence is CASSIGNDNEQFF. CDR3 in DNA: TGTGCCAGTAGTATAGGCAACGACAATGAGCAGTTCTTC.

This chain joins TRBV27 and TRBJ1-1; D is possibly TRBD1 (5 bases). This CDR3 has 15 residues. Per the germline V gene, CDR1 is MNHEY and CDR2 is SMNVEV (reference sequence). V lost 4 bases and J 4 bases, leaving 16 bases between the germline ends. CDR3 DNA sequence: TGTGCCAGCAGTTCCCTCCTGGGGCGGGGCACTGAAGCTTTCTTT. Protein product: CASSSLLGRGTEAFF.